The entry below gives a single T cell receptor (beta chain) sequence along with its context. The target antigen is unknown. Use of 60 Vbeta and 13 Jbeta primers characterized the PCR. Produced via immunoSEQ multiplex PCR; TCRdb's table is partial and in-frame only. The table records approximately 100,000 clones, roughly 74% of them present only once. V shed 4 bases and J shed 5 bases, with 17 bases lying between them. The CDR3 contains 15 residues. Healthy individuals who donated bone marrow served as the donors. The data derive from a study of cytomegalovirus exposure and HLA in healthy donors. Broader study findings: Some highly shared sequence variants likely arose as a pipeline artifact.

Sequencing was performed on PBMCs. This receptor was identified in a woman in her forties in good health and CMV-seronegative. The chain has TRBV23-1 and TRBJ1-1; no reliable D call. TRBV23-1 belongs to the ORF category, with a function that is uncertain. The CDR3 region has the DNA TGCGCCAGCAGTCTCGGGAAGGGCAAGCGGACTGAAGCTTTCTTT. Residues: CASSLGKGKRTEAFF.